Following are 9 T cell receptor beta chains from one sample sequenced in a study of shared clonotypes between healthy human individuals. The table came from immunoSEQ multiplex PCR; TCRdb's copy has only in-frame clones and leaves some out. There are a few million clones in the sample; 85% to 95% occur only once, and about 0.39% lies in the top ten. The sample comprised naive CD4+ T cells from PBMCs. Subset of the sample: CD45RA+ positively selected. The receptor source for this set is a man aged 18-30 years in good health. Some clones in this sample may be carry-over from other donors' samples.

The V and J genes are TRBV7-8 and TRBJ2-3; D is possibly TRBD1 (6 bases). Germline CDR1 is SGHVS and CDR2 is FQNEAQ. There are 17 residues in the CDR3. Between the trimmed V and J ends, which lost 2 bases and 2 bases, there was a span of 17 bases. The chain's CDR3 is CASSLIGDRFYTDTQYF. The CDR3 coding sequence is TGTGCCAGCAGCTTAATTGGAGACAGGTTTTACACAGATACGCAGTATTTT.

J is TRBJ1-1 and V is TRBV7-8; TRBD1 agrees at 8 bases. The CDR3 is 14 amino acids. V lost 5 bases to trimming and J lost 7 bases; unmatched junction nucleotides: 9. Germline V lookup: CDR1 SGHVS, CDR2 FQNEAQ. The CDR3, as DNA: TGTGCCAGCAGCGCACCCAGGGGGCCTGGTGAAGCTTTCTTT. As protein: CASSAPRGPGEAFF.

V and J are TRBV5-4 and TRBJ2-7; the D gene is possibly TRBD2 (5 bases). Trimming removed 0 bases at V and 4 bases at J, with 14 bases between. Germline V gene data show CDR1 as SGHNT and CDR2 as YYREEE (reference sequence). The CDR3 is 15 amino acids. CDR3 in amino acids: CASSLVTGKQYEQYF. As DNA, the CDR3 is TGTGCCAGCAGCTTGGTCACCGGGAAACAATACGAGCAGTACTTC.

J is TRBJ2-2 and V is TRBV21-1; the D call TRBD2 from the table was never checked on the DNA. TRBV21-1 is marked as a pseudogene. This CDR3 comprises 17 residues. The CDR3 sequence is CASSGKIADSNTGELFF. DNA of the CDR3: TGTGCCAGCAGCGGCAAGATAGCGGATTCGAACACCGGGGAGCTGTTTTTT.

J is TRBJ1-2 and V is TRBV18; D is unresolved. Trimming left V 2 bases short and J 5 bases short, with 12 bases between. This CDR3 region has 14 residues. Looked up from germline, CDR1 is KGHSH and CDR2 is LQKENI. CDR3 DNA: TGTGCCAGCTCACCAAACAGCCTGGGATATGGCTACACCTTC. It translates to CASSPNSLGYGYTF.

This clone was recorded once. The genes are TRBV7-2 and TRBJ2-3, with 8 bases lining up with TRBD2. The CDR3 sequence is 17 residues long. J was trimmed by 3 bases and V by 3 bases; bases with no gene match: 11. From germline, CDR1 is SGHTA and CDR2 FQGNSA. The CDR3 region is CASSFPAGGRRTDTQYF. In DNA form, the CDR3 reads TGTGCCAGCAGCTTCCCTGCGGGCGGGAGGAGGACAGATACGCAGTATTTT.

The V call is TRBV6-5, the J call TRBJ1-3, with TRBD1 as a possible D gene (5 bases). V was shortened by 7 bases and J by 2 bases, with 15 bases between the two germline ends. Germline V lookup: CDR1 MNHEY, CDR2 SVGAGI. The CDR3 has 15 residues. CDR3 DNA sequence: TGTGCCAGCACACGGGACTTCACAACTGGAAACACCATATATTTT. This translates into CASTRDFTTGNTIYF.

The gene calls are TRBV9 and TRBJ2-3; the D gene is possibly TRBD2 (5 bases). CDR3 length equals 16 residues. Germline V gives CDR1 SGDLS, CDR2 YYNGEE. V lost 0 bases to trimming and J lost 2 bases, with 13 bases between them. As DNA, the CDR3 is TGTGCCAGCAGCGTAGCTTTCTCGGGGAACACAGATACGCAGTATTTT. Encoded protein: CASSVAFSGNTDTQYF.

This rearrangement joins TRBV30 to TRBJ2-5, with TRBD1 as a possible D gene (5 bases). The CDR3 spans 15 residues. The V gene's germline CDR1 is GTSNPN and CDR2 SVGIG (reference sequence). V was cut by 3 bases and J by 3 bases, with 17 bases left in between. CDR3 coding DNA: TGTGCCTGGAGAAGACCAGGGTTGGGTAAAGAGACCCAGTACTTC. Translated, it gives CAWRRPGLGKETQYF. Full variable domain (missing parts from reference TRBV30 and TRBJ2-5): SQTIHQWPATLVQPVGSPLSLECTVEGTSNPNLYWYRQAAGRGLQLLFYSVGIGQISSEVPQNLSASRPQDRQFILSSKKLLLSDSGFYLCAWRRPGLGKETQYFGPGTRLLVL.